This TCR beta chain was identified during a study of T-cell memory formation after mild COVID-19 (dated by TCRdb to the early 2020s). With regard to the full study: TCR sequence clusters from the two donors were largely donor specific. The cohort was made up of two young adult volunteers, one female and one male, who were previously healthy. In a couple of donors, T-cell clones that expanded and contracted after mild COVID-19 were followed by sequencing TCRalpha and TCRbeta repertoires longitudinally.

General study outcomes and caveats: The second-wave clones that peaked on day 37 were not confirmed to be SARS-CoV-2 specific. Contracting CD4+ clones were located mainly in the CM and EM memory subsets, whereas CD8+ clones were found to be enriched in EMRA. The study included only a couple of mild cases, and larger cohorts that include severe cases with pre-infection samples were judged to be necessary. Clones contracting from day 15 to 85 had balanced CD4/CD8 phenotypes, while a second wave expanding from day 15 to 37 was biased towards CD4+. Some responding clones were detected in pre-infection memory, which suggested that pre-existing cross-reactive memory T cells had joined the SARS-CoV-2 response.

This clonotype was counted only a few times. This receptor's antigen is unknown. No much larger clone exists at a distance of one base, and base qualities are not known. Ficoll-Paque density gradient centrifugation was the method used to isolate PBMCs. Data came from an Illumina NovaSeq 6000. TCRalpha and TCRbeta cDNA libraries were constructed by 5'RACE with constant-segment primers, with sample barcodes and unique molecular identifiers being introduced. RNA was extracted from every sample with Trizol reagent. The libraries were amplified in two PCR steps, and the second step added a second sample barcode and Illumina TruSeq adapters. The libraries were sequenced on an Illumina NovaSeq using 2 x 150 bp paired-end reads. On the authors' methods: Reads were demultiplexed and collapsed into UMI-guided consensus sequences with migec v1.2.7. Using mixcr v2.1.11, UMI consensuses were aligned to TRA and TRB V and J templates and then assembled into clonotypes. A clonotype was counted as expanded or contracted only if both edgeR and NoisET called the change significant, with noise models trained on biological replicates. edgeR calls used a false discovery rate-adjusted p below 0.01 and a log2 fold-change threshold of 1. As an exploratory analysis of dynamics, max-normalized trajectories of the 1000 most abundant clonotypes were examined with PCA combined with hierarchical clustering. Separately sequenced CD4+ and CD8+ repertoires were used to assign a CD4 or CD8 phenotype to each responding clone. TCRdb redid the processing of the public reads, applying fastp at Q25 and MiXCR, and retained in-frame beta chains. Every CDR3 protein is listed once, alongside the most common genes and DNA of its rows. TCRdb, not the original authors, processed these V and J calls. The sample profile shows approximately 340,000 distinct CDR3 sequences; more than 15% of them were found once. About 20% of the sample lies in the top ten.

Per the germline V gene (reference sequence), DFQATT is the CDR1 and SNEGSKA is the CDR2. The CDR3 goes from the cysteine to the phenylalanine over 14 residues. Only the CDR3 part of the read is kept: 42 bases, read in frame from the first base. V lost 5 bases and J lost 0 bases; the stretch between them is 14 bases long. The clonotype comes from a man between 18 and 35 years old who had mild COVID-19 (a few samples of this study predate the infection). The sample titles of this study are shuffled in the database, so cell type and time point are left out; the donor was told from shared clones. The sequencing sample was made of PBMCs or a T cell subset sorted from them (not recorded which). Here the chain combines TRBV20-1 and TRBJ2-7; the D gene is perhaps TRBD1, from 6 matching bases. The DNA is TGCAGTGCTCCCCCGACAGGAAGCTCCTACGAGCAGTACTTC. This is translated as CSAPPTGSSYEQYF.